The next 31 T cell receptor beta chains were all read from a single sample in a study of tumor and adjacent non-tumor tissue in lung cancer. TCRbeta libraries were built with three rounds of nested PCR, modified from ARM-PCR. Using its own MiXCR run on the multiplex PCR reads, TCRdb lists one record per CDR3 protein. The sample has roughly 44,000 distinct CDR3 sequences, less than 70% seen once. This sample's RNA came from whole unsorted tissue. This non-tumor lung sample came from over 3 cm beyond the tumor edge. Material: distant non-tumor lung tissue. The receptors come from a woman between 40 and 55 years old with non-small cell lung cancer.

As regards this clonotype: An end of the junction does not agree with germline; a read error may underlie this. This CDR3 reads CASRTTGQGRAKNIHYF. CDR3 sequence (DNA): TGTGCCAGCAGGACAACCGGACAGGGGAGGGCCAAAAACATTCATTACTTC. This chain links TRBV12-3 or TRBV12-4 with TRBJ2-4, with TRBD1 matching over 9 bases. The length of the CDR3 is 17 residues.

For this clonotype: An end of the junction differs from the germline gene, which may be a read error. The V call is TRBV6-2 or TRBV6-3, the J call TRBJ1-1; no clear D. Germline CDR1 MNHEY, CDR2 SVGEGT. The CDR3 has 13 amino acids. Here the CDR3 reads CASFSVRETEALF. In DNA, the CDR3 is TGTGCCAGCTTCAGCGTCCGGGAAACTGAAGCTCTCTTT.

This clonotype was seen once. This sequence joins TRBV11-2 and TRBJ2-7; D unclear. CDR1 and CDR2 from the germline V gene are SGHAT and FQNNGV. Trimming cost V 10 bases and J 0 bases, with 16 bases left between them. This CDR3 region has 14 residues. CDR3 in DNA: TGTGCCAACAACTTAGTTTCAAACTCCTACGAGCAGTACTTC. It codes for CANNLVSNSYEQYF.

A note on this clonotype: The junction shows a germline mismatch at one end, possibly a read error. This chain links TRBV7-9 with TRBJ2-5; D uncertain. The germline V gene encodes CDR1 SEHNR and CDR2 FQNEAQ (reference sequence). The CDR3 loop spans 12 amino acids. As DNA, the CDR3 is TGTGCCAGCACCCCCAGCCGAGAGATCCAGTACTTC. The encoded protein is CASTPSREIQYF. Based on the CDR3 plus reference TRBV7-9 and TRBJ2-5, the full variable domain is DTGVSQNPRHKITKRGQNVTFRCDPISEHNRLYWYRQTLGQGPEFLTYFQNEAQLEKSRLLSDRFSAERPKGSFSTLEIQRTEQGDSAMYLCASTPSREIQYFGPGTRLLVL.

As for this clonotype: A read error is possible here, since a much larger clone lies one base away. CDR3 sequence reads: CASRSLLWGPETQCF. In DNA form, the CDR3 reads TGTGCCAGCAGATCCCTCTTGTGGGGGCCAGAGACCCAGTGCTTC. V usage is TRBV6-2 or TRBV6-3 and J usage is TRBJ2-5; D possibly corresponds to TRBD1 (6 bases). The CDR3 is 15 residues long. Germline V gives CDR1 MNHEY, CDR2 SVGEGT.

With respect to this clonotype: It may be a read error: a sequence one base away is much more abundant. V is TRBV30 and J is TRBJ1-2, with 7 bases lining up with TRBD1. CDR1 is GTSNPN, CDR2 SVGIG, per germline (reference sequence). V was pared by 3 bases and J by 2 bases, with 9 bases of the junction left unmatched. This CDR3 is built from 15 residues. CDR3 residues: CAWSAFGRGNYGYTF. CDR3 DNA sequence: TGTGCCTGGAGCGCCTTCGGCAGGGGGAACTATGGCTACACCTTC.

The sample holds a few counts of this clonotype. The CDR3 is CASSLTKETQYF. CDR3 coding DNA: TGTGCCAGCAGCTTAACAAAAGAGACCCAGTACTTC. This chain links TRBV11-1 with TRBJ2-5; unclear D gene. V was trimmed by 2 bases and J by 3 bases, leaving 4 bases between them. Germline assignment: CDR1 SGHAT and CDR2 FQDESV (reference sequence). The CDR3 totals 12 residues.

Comments on this clonotype: The junction departs from germline at one end; a sequencing error may be responsible. The chain joins TRBV20-1 to TRBJ2-1; 15 nucleotides match TRBD2. The CDR3 sequence is 16 residues long. From germline, CDR1 is DFQATT and CDR2 SNEGSKA (reference sequence). This CDR3 is CSATWTSGRGYNGQFF. The CDR3 bases are TGCAGTGCTACCTGGACTAGCGGGAGGGGGTACAATGGGCAGTTCTTC.

There are a few counts of this clonotype. The CDR3 carries no conserved terminal phenylalanine or tryptophan, so it likely arises from a read error. Because the CDR3's place on the DNA is in doubt, the DNA is left out and the CDR3 is given as listed by TCRdb. The V gene is TRBV29-1, the J gene TRBJ2-1. CDR1 and CDR2 from the germline V gene are SQVTM and ANQGSEA. The CDR3 is made up of 12 amino acids, end residues included. The CDR3 sequence is CSVEEPPTDTIL.

Notes on this clonotype: One end of the junction varies from germline; a read error may be responsible. J is TRBJ2-7 and V is TRBV6-2 or TRBV6-3, with 8 nucleotides matching TRBD2. The CDR3 consists of 13 residues. The germline V gene encodes CDR1 MNHEY and CDR2 SVGEGT. CDR3 protein: CASSYRRWRGARF. For the CDR3, the DNA is TGTGCCAGCAGTTACAGGCGGTGGCGGGGGGCCCGATTC.

This clonotype was recorded only once. The germline gene is not matched at one end of the junction; a read error may be the cause. CDR3 nucleotide sequence: TGTGCCAGCTGTTTAGGACAGCGCGGCTACACCTTC. Its translation is CASCLGQRGYTF. The rearrangement links TRBV28 to TRBJ1-2; maybe TRBD1 (6 bases). Germline CDR1 reads MDHEN; CDR2 reads SYDVKM. This CDR3 region has 12 residues.

This clonotype turned up a few times. This may be a read error: a much more frequent sequence differs by one nucleotide. The gene calls are TRBV4-1 and TRBJ2-1; D might be TRBD1 (6 bases). V lost 5 bases and J 2 bases, leaving 16 bases between the germline ends. Germline CDR1 reads MGHRA; CDR2 reads YSYEKL. This CDR3 spans 16 amino acids. DNA for the CDR3: TGCGCCAGCAGCTGGTACCGGGACACCCCCTACAATGAGCAGTTCTTC. It specifies CASSWYRDTPYNEQFF.

The chain uses TRBV11-3 and TRBJ2-1; D is unclear. The CDR3 is 15 amino acids. V was pared by 5 bases and J by 0 bases, with 11 bases between. The germline V gene encodes CDR1 SGHNT and CDR2 YENEEA. This CDR3 is CASSPPRSSYNEQFF. For the CDR3, the DNA is TGTGCCAGCAGCCCACCTAGGAGCTCCTACAATGAGCAGTTCTTC.

The chain has TRBV6-1 and TRBJ2-2; D might be TRBD1 (5 bases). Germline V gives CDR1 MNHNS, CDR2 SASEGT. The length of the CDR3 is 17 residues. Trimming removed 4 bases at V and 4 bases at J, with 19 bases between. The CDR3 DNA follows: TGTGCCAGCAGTGGAGCGATAAACAGGTTTGCCACCGGGGAGCTGTTTTTT. This sequence encodes CASSGAINRFATGELFF.

The CDR3 sequence: CASSIGERKHF. CDR3 DNA: TGTGCCAGTAGTATAGGAGAAAGGAAGCATTTT. The V and J genes are TRBV19 and TRBJ1-5; the D is unclear. Germline CDR1 is LNHDA and CDR2 is SQIVND (reference sequence). Trimming left V 1 base short and J 14 bases short, with 9 bases between. The CDR3 covers 11 residues.

This clonotype has only a few counts. V and J are TRBV20-1 and TRBJ2-1; D uncertain. Germline assignment: CDR1 DFQATT and CDR2 SNEGSKA (reference sequence). The CDR3 is 11 residues long. Trimming took off 3 bases at V and 5 bases at J, with 5 bases between the two ends. The CDR3 is CSARKNNEQFF. The CDR3 region has the DNA TGCAGTGCTAGGAAGAACAATGAGCAGTTCTTC.

This clonotype was seen many times. CDR3 sequence reads: CASSQAGPGITDTQYF. For the CDR3, the DNA is TGTGCCAGCAGCCAAGCCGGGCCCGGGATCACAGATACGCAGTATTTT. The chain has TRBV4-2 and TRBJ2-3; TRBD2 is a possible D gene (5 bases). V shed 1 base and J shed 2 bases, with 13 bases lying between them. The CDR3 covers 16 residues. The V gene's germline CDR1 is LGHNA and CDR2 YNFKEQ.

This clonotype has at least ten counts. The CDR3 spells CASTLRGGSDTQYF. The CDR3, as DNA: TGTGCCAGCACCCTACGGGGGGGCTCAGATACGCAGTATTTT. V is TRBV6-5 and J is TRBJ2-3; 8 nucleotides agree with TRBD2. The trim removed 7 bases at V and 4 bases at J, leaving 7 bases unmatched. This CDR3 is 14 amino acids long. Germline CDR1 reads MNHEY; CDR2 reads SVGAGI.

This clonotype occurred once. V and J are TRBV6-6 and TRBJ2-7; D may be TRBD2 (6 bases). Germline CDR1 and CDR2: MNHNY and SVGAGI (reference sequence). The CDR3 spans 16 residues. V gave up 4 bases and J gave up 3 bases, with 19 bases separating them. CDR3 in DNA: TGTGCCAGCAGTTCCCTAGGAGGGGTTATAAGCTACGAGCAGTACTTC. Protein sequence: CASSSLGGVISYEQYF.

The J gene is TRBJ2-5, the V gene TRBV6-2 or TRBV6-3; D remains ambiguous. Trimming stripped 4 bases from V and 5 bases from J, with 5 bases between. Looked up from germline, CDR1 is MNHEY and CDR2 is SVGEGT. CDR3 length: 11 residues. CDR3 sequence: CASSWAETQYF. CDR3 in DNA: TGTGCCAGCAGTTGGGCGGAGACCCAGTACTTC.

Many counts were recorded for this clonotype. This CDR3 reads CASSLSPTLTGTEAFF. Written as DNA, the CDR3 is TGTGCCAGCAGTTTGTCCCCCACTTTGACAGGGACTGAAGCTTTCTTT. The chain couples TRBV28 to TRBJ1-1; 7 bases fit TRBD1. The germline V gene has CDR1 MDHEN and CDR2 SYDVKM. The CDR3 is made up of 16 amino acids. J was trimmed by 5 bases and V by 3 bases; bases with no gene match: 12.

This clonotype was seen ten or more times. This rearrangement joins TRBV30 to TRBJ2-5; TRBD1 aligns across 8 bases. The CDR3 spans 15 residues. J gave up 2 bases and V 3 bases, and 8 bases lay outside the gene matches. Germline CDR1 and CDR2: GTSNPN and SVGIG (reference sequence). CDR3: CAWSPTGGAQETQYF. In nucleotides, the CDR3 is TGTGCCTGGAGCCCAACAGGGGGAGCGCAAGAGACCCAGTACTTC.

Comment on this clonotype: One end of the junction varies from germline; a read error may be responsible. The chain has TRBV2 and TRBJ1-6; D might be TRBD1 (6 bases). This CDR3 is 15 amino acids long. Looked up from germline, CDR1 is SNHLY and CDR2 is FYNNEI. CDR3 loop: CAGSVDRFYNSPLHF. DNA of the CDR3: TGTGCCGGCAGTGTGGACAGATTCTATAATTCACCCCTCCACTTT.

This clonotype was seen once. Sequence at one end of the junction differs from germline and may be a read error. CDR3 sequence reads: CSSSAQGAESNKQFF. The CDR3 DNA reads as TGTTCCAGCAGTGCACAGGGGGCAGAAAGCAATAAGCAGTTCTTC. The chain links TRBV6-4 to TRBJ2-1; 9 nucleotides line up with TRBD1. The germline gives CDR1 MRHNA, CDR2 SNTAGT. This CDR3 contains 15 residues.

With regard to this clonotype: This may stem from a read error, because a much larger clone lies one nucleotide away. The V and J genes are TRBV7-9 and TRBJ1-1; D unclear. The V end lost 10 bases, the J end lost 5 bases, and 17 bases lay between the germline ends. CDR3 length equals 13 residues. CDR1 is SEHNR and CDR2 is FQNEAQ in the germline V gene (reference sequence). CDR3 protein: CANTPYEATEAFF. The DNA of the CDR3 is TGTGCCAACACCCCTTACGAGGCTACTGAAGCTTTCTTT. Variable domain in full (rest from reference TRBV7-9 and TRBJ1-1): DTGVSQNPRHKITKRGQNVTFRCDPISEHNRLYWYRQTLGQGPEFLTYFQNEAQLEKSRLLSDRFSAERPKGSFSTLEIQRTEQGDSAMYLCANTPYEATEAFFGQGTRLTVV.

This clonotype was detected only a few times. This chain links TRBV2 with TRBJ1-1, with D possibly matching TRBD1 (5 bases). Trimming pared 6 bases from V and 1 base from J, leaving 12 bases between. The CDR3 is 14 amino acids. Germline V gives CDR1 SNHLY, CDR2 FYNNEI. CDR3 bases: TGTGCCAGCAGGGAGAGAGGGACGAACACTGAAGCTTTCTTT. The encoded protein is CASRERGTNTEAFF.

Details on this clonotype: A much more abundant neighbour one base away suggests this may be a read error. The rearrangement uses TRBV7-8 and TRBJ2-7, with 11 bases identical to TRBD1. J lost 6 bases, V lost 0 bases, and 4 bases had no gene match. The CDR3 runs to 15 residues. Germline V gives CDR1 SGHVS, CDR2 FQNEAQ. The CDR3 bases are TGTGCCAGCAGCTTAGCGTACGGACAGGGGGCCGAGCAGTACTTC. This translates into CASSLAYGQGAEQYF.

The V call is TRBV6-2 or TRBV6-3, the J call TRBJ2-7, with D possibly TRBD1 on 5 matching bases. Germline assignment: CDR1 MNHEY and CDR2 SVGEGT. Trimming removed 7 bases from V and 6 bases from J, with 25 bases in between. The CDR3 has 16 residues. CDR3 nucleotide sequence: TGTGCCAGCAACTACTCGTCAGGGTTTATGATTGGCGAGCAGTACTTC. Residues: CASNYSSGFMIGEQYF.

For this clonotype: The CDR3 does not end in the conserved phenylalanine or tryptophan, so this is likely a read error. V gene TRBV7-8 combines with J gene TRBJ2-4, with D possibly matching TRBD1 (5 bases). The CDR3 totals 14 residues. Germline CDR1 and CDR2: SGHVS and FQNEAQ. The DNA of the CDR3 is TGTGCCAACAGCCCGACAGTAGCCAAAAACATTCAGTACCTC. Residues: CANSPTVAKNIQYL.

This clonotype showed up just once. At one boundary the junction diverges from the germline segment, which might be a read error. The chain links TRBV4-1 to TRBJ2-1, with D possibly called TRBD1 or TRBD2 (5 bases each). CDR1 is MGHRA, CDR2 YSYEKL, per germline. The length of the CDR3 is 12 residues. The CDR3 DNA follows: TGCTCCAGCAGCCTGAGGGGCCACCCTCAGTTCTTC. Translated, it gives CSSSLRGHPQFF.

The table lists this clonotype with many counts. This chain uses TRBV28 with TRBJ2-7; TRBD1 might be the D (6 bases). CDR3 length: 14 amino acids. Trimming stripped 5 bases from V and 2 bases from J, with 13 bases between. The V gene's germline CDR1 is MDHEN and CDR2 SYDVKM. This chain's CDR3 is CASSLRQDPYEQYF. CDR3 in DNA: TGTGCCAGCAGTCTAAGACAGGACCCCTACGAGCAGTACTTC.